One sample yielded the 29 T cell receptor beta chains listed below, sequenced in a study of human T cells and chemical hapten exposure. Regarding time point: patch test 2, 6 weeks after DPC sensitization. This sample's treatment: therapeutic diphenylcyclopropenone sensitization with weekly scalp DPC. Via MiXCR, TCRdb re-called the RACE reads, giving one row per CDR3 protein. The repertoire holds about 82,000 distinct CDR3 sequences, with about 6.6% as singletons. This sample comprised whole blood, obtained in connection with sensitization to the hapten diphenylcyclopropenone (DPC). Receptor source: a woman in her twenties or thirties with alopecia areata. Some clones in this sample may be carry-over from other donors' samples.

This clonotype has ten or more counts. The chain combines TRBV12-3 or TRBV12-4 with TRBJ1-1; D gene unclear. The CDR3 length is 16 residues. V was cut by 5 bases and J by 2 bases, with 18 bases left in between. In DNA form, the CDR3 reads TGTGCCAGCAGTGAAGAGACGACGGCCTACAACACTGAAGCTTTCTTT. Amino acids: CASSEETTAYNTEAFF.

This clonotype was observed at least ten times. V and J are TRBV9 and TRBJ2-5; 8 bases map to TRBD1. Per the germline V gene, CDR1 is SGDLS and CDR2 is YYNGEE. The CDR3 is made up of 16 amino acids. The junction had 6 bases not matched to a gene; V was cut back by 0 bases and J by 2 bases. The chain's CDR3 is CASSVASGQGQETQYF. The DNA for the CDR3 is TGTGCCAGCAGCGTAGCTTCAGGACAGGGTCAAGAGACCCAGTACTTC.

This clonotype has only a few counts. The chain is built from TRBV2 and TRBJ1-1; D is unresolved. This CDR3 is built from 15 residues. Per germline, CDR1 SNHLY and CDR2 FYNNEI. V lost 4 bases, J lost 3 bases, and 15 bases lay in between. Here the CDR3 DNA reads TGTGCCAGCAGTGCTAGTCTAATTGGGGACACTGAAGCTTTCTTT. This encodes CASSASLIGDTEAFF.

This clonotype has a count of ten or more. The chain couples TRBV6-5 to TRBJ1-2; unclear D gene. The germline V gene has CDR1 MNHEY and CDR2 SVGAGI. Between the trimmed V and J ends, which lost 8 bases and 0 bases, there was a span of 10 bases. The CDR3 length is 13 residues. Here the CDR3 DNA reads TGTGCCAGCCAACCGGATGCTAACTATGGCTACACCTTC. It specifies CASQPDANYGYTF.

The chain carries TRBV2 and TRBJ1-6, with 8 bases matching TRBD1. CDR1 is SNHLY, CDR2 FYNNEI, per germline. CDR3 length equals 13 residues. J gave up 9 bases and V 7 bases, and 5 bases lay outside the gene matches. The CDR3 sequence is CASTGQGGSPLHF. CDR3 nucleotides: TGTGCCAGCACCGGACAGGGAGGTTCACCCCTCCACTTT.

The rearrangement links TRBV7-9 to TRBJ1-1; TRBD1 might be the D (5 bases). From germline, CDR1 is SEHNR and CDR2 FQNEAQ (reference sequence). The CDR3 sequence is 13 residues long. V lost 1 base, J lost 10 bases, and 13 bases lay in between. DNA for the CDR3: TGTGCCAGCAGCTTAGACGGTAGCGGGGGAGCTTTCTTT. Its protein product is CASSLDGSGGAFF.

Ten or more counts support this clonotype. V gene TRBV12-3 or TRBV12-4 combines with J gene TRBJ1-6; D perhaps matches TRBD1 (5 bases). The CDR3 totals 16 residues. Trimming removed 6 bases from V and 0 bases from J, with 12 bases in between. The CDR3 is CASSPGPSSYNSPLHF. The CDR3 nucleotides read TGTGCCAGCAGCCCGGGACCGAGCTCCTATAATTCACCCCTCCACTTT.

In its sample, this clonotype was seen many times. CDR3 nucleotide sequence: TGTGCCAGCAGTGTTCAGGGTACTCAGCCCCAGCATTTT. Translated: CASSVQGTQPQHF. The chain joins TRBV25-1 to TRBJ1-5; possibly TRBD1 for D (5 bases). CDR3 size: 13 residues. V lost 4 bases and J 6 bases, leaving 10 bases between the germline ends. Per the germline V gene, CDR1 is MGHDK and CDR2 is SYGVNS. The full variable domain, completed using reference TRBV25-1 and TRBJ1-5, is EADIYQTPRYLVIGTGKKITLECSQTMGHDKMYWYQQDPGMELHLIHYSYGVNSTEKGDLSSESTVSRIRTEHFPLTLESARPSHTSQYLCASSVQGTQPQHFGDGTRLSIL.

This clonotype was picked up many times. The chain joins TRBV4-1 to TRBJ2-7, with TRBD1 matching 12 bases. The V and J ends lost 1 base and 2 bases, in that order; junction bases with no gene match: 24. Germline-derived CDR1 and CDR2 are MGHRA and YSYEKL. The CDR3 has 23 residues. CDR3 nucleotide sequence: TGCGCCAGCAGCCAAGGTTTAGGGACAGGGGGCTTCTTCGGTTTTTCGGGTCCCTACGAGCAGTACTTC. It is translated as CASSQGLGTGGFFGFSGPYEQYF.

This clonotype came up many times. The CDR3 region is CASSLSRYSNQPQHF. The CDR3 region has the DNA TGTGCCAGCAGTTTAAGCCGTTATAGCAATCAGCCCCAGCATTTT. The chain combines TRBV27 with TRBJ1-5; D gene uncertain. Looked up from germline, CDR1 is MNHEY and CDR2 is SMNVEV (reference sequence). The CDR3 extends over 15 amino acids. Trimming removed 2 bases at V and 0 bases at J, with 8 bases between.

This clonotype was seen ten or more times. The CDR3 region is CASSKVLAGADTGELFF. The CDR3 DNA follows: TGTGCCAGCAGCAAGGTTCTAGCGGGGGCGGACACCGGGGAGCTGTTTTTT. This chain joins TRBV21-1 and TRBJ2-2; TRBD2, the D gene given by the table, was not confirmed from the DNA. TRBV21-1 is labeled a pseudogene. The length of the CDR3 is 17 residues.

This clonotype was seen a few times. The CDR3 DNA sequence: TGCAGCGTCGAATCACAGGGGAATGGCTACACCTTC. Amino acids: CSVESQGNGYTF. The chain employs TRBV29-1 and TRBJ1-2; 7 nucleotides agree with TRBD1. The CDR3 has 12 residues. The ends lost 6 bases at V and 6 bases at J; junction bases unmatched: 7. Per the germline V gene, CDR1 is SQVTM and CDR2 is ANQGSEA.

This clonotype has a handful of counts. The chain recombines TRBV7-9 with TRBJ2-3; D is uncertain. Germline-derived CDR1 and CDR2 are SEHNR and FQNEAQ (reference sequence). The ends were cut back, 5 bases at V and 0 bases at J, with 12 bases in the middle. The CDR3 is 15 amino acids. CDR3 sequence: CASSPHRSSTDTQYF. CDR3 DNA: TGTGCCAGCAGCCCACACAGATCGAGCACAGATACGCAGTATTTT.

At least ten counts were recorded for this clonotype. The gene calls are TRBV11-2 and TRBJ2-3; D gene ambiguous. The CDR3 extends over 15 amino acids. V lost 1 base and J 1 base, leaving 9 bases between the germline ends. Germline CDR1 SGHAT, CDR2 FQNNGV. The CDR3 DNA follows: TGTGCCAGCAGCTTAGTGTTGCAGGGCACAGATACGCAGTATTTT. Its protein is CASSLVLQGTDTQYF.

The chain couples TRBV4-1 to TRBJ2-5, with no clear D. Trimming left V 0 bases short and J 1 base short, with 6 bases between. The CDR3 loop spans 14 amino acids. Germline V CDR1 and CDR2: MGHRA, YSYEKL. CDR3 sequence: CASSQDKAQETQYF. CDR3 in DNA: TGCGCCAGCAGCCAAGATAAGGCCCAAGAGACCCAGTACTTC.

This clonotype occurred many times. The rearrangement uses TRBV4-2 and TRBJ2-2; no clear D. The CDR3 loop spans 13 amino acids. Germline assignment: CDR1 LGHNA and CDR2 YNFKEQ. V was clipped by 4 bases and J by 1 base, with 4 bases between them. The CDR3 DNA reads as TGTGCCAGCAGCCCGGAGAACACCGGGGAGCTGTTTTTT. As protein: CASSPENTGELFF.

The V and J genes are TRBV12-3 or TRBV12-4 and TRBJ2-5, with 8 bases identical to TRBD1. This CDR3 comprises 15 residues. Trimming cost V 1 base and J 2 bases; bases outside gene matches: 3. The CDR3 DNA reads TGTGCCAGCAGTTTAGTGCGGGACAGGCAAGAGACCCAGTACTTC. Its protein product is CASSLVRDRQETQYF.

In its sample, this clonotype was seen many times. The genes are TRBV6-5 and TRBJ1-1, with D perhaps matching TRBD1 (5 bases). V was pared by 7 bases and J by 4 bases, with 13 bases between. This CDR3 has 13 amino acids. Per the germline V gene, CDR1 is MNHEY and CDR2 is SVGAGI. CDR3 loop: CASTTRVGTEAFF. In DNA form, the CDR3 reads TGTGCCAGCACTACCAGGGTGGGCACTGAAGCTTTCTTT.

In this sample, this clonotype turned up a few times. The chain couples TRBV2 to TRBJ2-5; 16 bases fit TRBD2. V dropped 11 bases and J dropped 4; count of bases not matched to a gene: 16. The CDR3 runs to 18 residues. Looked up from germline, CDR1 is SNHLY and CDR2 is FYNNEI. The CDR3 DNA reads TGTGCCGGATCGCCGGGACTAGCGGGGGGGCCTGCAGTAGAGACCCAGTACTTC. Translating gives CAGSPGLAGGPAVETQYF.

This clonotype showed up many times. The chain combines TRBV10-3 with TRBJ1-1, with D possibly TRBD1 on 5 matching bases. Germline V gene lookup returns CDR1 ENHRY and CDR2 SYGVKD. Trimming shortened V by 6 bases and J by 4 bases, and 12 bases separated the two germline ends. The length of the CDR3 is 13 residues. The CDR3 loop reads CAISNQGSTEAFF. DNA for the CDR3: TGTGCCATCAGCAACCAGGGTTCCACTGAAGCTTTCTTT.

This clonotype was counted only a few times. The chain employs TRBV19 and TRBJ1-5, with D perhaps matching TRBD1 (6 bases). CDR1 is LNHDA and CDR2 is SQIVND in the germline V gene (reference sequence). There are 12 residues in the CDR3. Between the trimmed V and J ends, which lost 9 bases and 4 bases, there was a span of 10 bases. The CDR3 sequence: CASGQWNQPQHF. The CDR3 coding sequence is TGTGCCAGCGGACAGTGGAATCAGCCCCAGCATTTT.

The chain is built from TRBV10-3 and TRBJ1-1, with 7 bases matching TRBD1. The germline V gene encodes CDR1 ENHRY and CDR2 SYGVKD. The J segment lost 0 bases and the V segment lost 10 bases, leaving 14 bases of the junction unmatched. This CDR3 contains 16 residues. The CDR3 loop reads CATRQYRGSMNTEAFF. CDR3 in DNA: TGTGCCACTAGGCAATACAGGGGATCGATGAACACTGAAGCTTTCTTT.

This clonotype has at least ten counts. The V gene is TRBV6-6, the J gene TRBJ2-2; 10 positions match TRBD1. CDR1 MNHNY and CDR2 SVGAGI come from the germline V gene (reference sequence). This CDR3 is 17 amino acids long. The V gene end was trimmed by 2 bases and the J gene end by 6 bases; junction bases not matched to a gene: 9. The CDR3 bases are TGTGCCAGCAGTTACACGCCGGGACAGGGGTCGGCCGGGGAGCTGTTTTTT. Translated, it gives CASSYTPGQGSAGELFF.

This clonotype was observed many times. The chain carries TRBV6-5 and TRBJ2-3; TRBD2 matches 8 bases. This CDR3 is 16 amino acids long. V was clipped by 5 bases and J by 1 base; unmatched bases: 8. Germline CDR1 MNHEY, CDR2 SVGAGI. CDR3 DNA: TGTGCCAGCAGTCCCCGGGGACTAGGCGGCACAGATACGCAGTATTTT. Translating it yields CASSPRGLGGTDTQYF.

This chain uses TRBV30 with TRBJ1-5; no definite D call. V lost 0 bases to trimming and J lost 5 bases, with 11 bases between them. CDR1 is GTSNPN and CDR2 is SVGIG in the germline V gene (reference sequence). This CDR3 comprises 14 residues. The CDR3 nucleotides read TGTGCCTGGAGTGTGGGCGGGTATCATCAGCCCCAGCATTTT. It yields the protein CAWSVGGYHQPQHF.

The chain is built from TRBV29-1 and TRBJ1-5; TRBD1 might be the D (6 bases). V lost 4 bases and J lost 1, with 8 bases in between. This CDR3 spans 13 amino acids. Germline V gives CDR1 SQVTM, CDR2 ANQGSEA. CDR3 in DNA: TGCAGCGTTGTACAGGGAAGCAATCAGCCCCAGCATTTT. Translating gives CSVVQGSNQPQHF.

This clonotype was detected ten times or more. The chain recombines TRBV5-6 with TRBJ1-5; 10 positions match TRBD1. Unmatched junction bases numbered 5, after V lost 4 bases and J lost 4 bases. Per the germline V gene, CDR1 is SGHDT and CDR2 is YYEEEE. The length of the CDR3 is 15 residues. This chain's CDR3 is CASSRQGARNQPQHF. CDR3 coding DNA: TGTGCCAGCAGCCGACAGGGGGCGCGGAATCAGCCCCAGCATTTT.

Turning to this clonotype: Given a much more abundant clone one base away, this may be a read error. This rearrangement joins TRBV7-9 to TRBJ1-1, with D perhaps matching TRBD1 (5 bases). Germline values: CDR1 SEHNR, CDR2 FQNEAQ (reference sequence). This CDR3 spans 14 amino acids. The CDR3 DNA sequence: TGTACCAGCAGCCATACAGGCGGTTTCACTGAAGCTTTCTTT. Amino acids: CTSSHTGGFTEAFF.

In this sample, this clonotype turned up many times. The chain has TRBV7-2 and TRBJ1-1, with unresolved D. The CDR3 covers 13 residues. CDR1 and CDR2 from the germline V gene are SGHTA and FQGNSA. The V and J ends lost 5 bases and 3 bases respectively, with 10 bases between them. The CDR3, as DNA: TGTGCCAGCAGCCAGGTCCGTGACACTGAAGCTTTCTTT. Its translation is CASSQVRDTEAFF.